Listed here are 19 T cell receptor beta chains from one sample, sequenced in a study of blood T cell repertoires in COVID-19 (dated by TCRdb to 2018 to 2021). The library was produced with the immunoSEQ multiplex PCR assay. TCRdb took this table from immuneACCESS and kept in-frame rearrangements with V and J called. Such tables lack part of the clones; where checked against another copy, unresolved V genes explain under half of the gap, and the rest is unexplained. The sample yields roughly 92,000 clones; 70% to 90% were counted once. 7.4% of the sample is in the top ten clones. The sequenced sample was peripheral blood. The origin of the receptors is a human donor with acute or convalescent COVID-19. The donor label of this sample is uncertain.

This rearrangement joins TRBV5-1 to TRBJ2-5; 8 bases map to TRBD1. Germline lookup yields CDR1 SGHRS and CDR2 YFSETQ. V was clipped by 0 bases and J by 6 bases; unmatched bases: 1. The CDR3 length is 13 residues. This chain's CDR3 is CASSLAGGQTQYF. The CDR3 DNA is TGCGCCAGCAGCTTGGCAGGGGGCCAGACCCAGTACTTC. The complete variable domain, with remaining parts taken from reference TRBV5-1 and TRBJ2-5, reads KAGVTQTPRYLIKTRGQQVTLSCSPISGHRSVSWYQQTPGQGLQFLFEYFSETQRNKGNFPGRFSGRQFSNSRSEMNVSTLELGDSALYLCASSLAGGQTQYFGPGTRLLVL.

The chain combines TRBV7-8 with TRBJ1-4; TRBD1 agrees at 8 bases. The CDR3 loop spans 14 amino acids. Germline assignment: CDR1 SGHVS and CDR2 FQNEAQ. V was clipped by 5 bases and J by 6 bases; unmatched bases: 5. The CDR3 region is CASSPDRGDEKLFF. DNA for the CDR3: TGTGCCAGCAGCCCCGACAGGGGTGATGAAAAACTGTTTTTT.

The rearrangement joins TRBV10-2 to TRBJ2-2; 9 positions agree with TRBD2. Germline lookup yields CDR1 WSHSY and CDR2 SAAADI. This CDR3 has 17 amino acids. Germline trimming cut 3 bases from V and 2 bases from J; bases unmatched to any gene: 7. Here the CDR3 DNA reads TGCGCCAGCAGTGAACCCCGCGGGAGGGGAAACACCGGGGAGCTGTTTTTT. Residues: CASSEPRGRGNTGELFF.

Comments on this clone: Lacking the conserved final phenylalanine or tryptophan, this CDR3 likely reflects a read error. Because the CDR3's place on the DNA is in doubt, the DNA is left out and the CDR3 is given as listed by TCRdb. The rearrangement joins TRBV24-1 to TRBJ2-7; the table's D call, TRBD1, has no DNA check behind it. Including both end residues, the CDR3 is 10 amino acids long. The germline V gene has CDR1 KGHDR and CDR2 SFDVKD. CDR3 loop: CATSHHYPGD.

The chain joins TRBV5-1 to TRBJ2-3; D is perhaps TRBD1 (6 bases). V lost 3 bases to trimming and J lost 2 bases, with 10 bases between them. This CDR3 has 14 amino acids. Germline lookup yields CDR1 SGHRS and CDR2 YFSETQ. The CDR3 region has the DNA TGCGCCAGCAGCTCCCGACAGGACACAGATACGCAGTATTTT. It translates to CASSSRQDTDTQYF.

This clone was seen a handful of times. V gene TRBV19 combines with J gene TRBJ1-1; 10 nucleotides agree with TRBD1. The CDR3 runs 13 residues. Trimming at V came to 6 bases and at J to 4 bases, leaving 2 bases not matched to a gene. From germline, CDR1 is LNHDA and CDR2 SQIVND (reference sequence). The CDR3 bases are TGTGCCAGTAGGGGGACAGGGGCCACTGAAGCTTTCTTT. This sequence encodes CASRGTGATEAFF.

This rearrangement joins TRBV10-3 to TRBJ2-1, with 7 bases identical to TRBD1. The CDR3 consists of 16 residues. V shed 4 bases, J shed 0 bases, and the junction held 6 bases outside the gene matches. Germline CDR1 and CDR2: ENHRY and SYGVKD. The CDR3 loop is CAISGLQGNSYNEQFF. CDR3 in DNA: TGTGCCATCAGTGGGTTACAGGGGAACTCCTACAATGAGCAGTTCTTC.

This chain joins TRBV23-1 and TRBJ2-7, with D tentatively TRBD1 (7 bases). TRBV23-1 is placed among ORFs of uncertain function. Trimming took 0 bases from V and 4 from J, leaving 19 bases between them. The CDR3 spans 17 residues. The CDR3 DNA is TGCGCCAGCAGTCAATCGGAGGGAGCAGGGGGACCTTACGAGCAGTACTTC. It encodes CASSQSEGAGGPYEQYF.

The CDR3 nucleotides are TGTGCCAGCAGCCCTGGGACTAGCACGTACACGCAGTATTTT. It encodes CASSPGTSTYTQYF. The chain carries TRBV3-1 (or the pseudogene TRBV3-2) and TRBJ2-3, with 9 bases matching TRBD2. Germline lookup yields CDR1 LGHDT and CDR2 YNNKEL (reference sequence). V dropped 4 bases and J dropped 9; count of bases not matched to a gene: 8. There are 14 residues in the CDR3.

CDR3 amino acids: CASSQALAGEETQYF. The CDR3 nucleotides are TGTGCCAGCAGCCAAGCACTAGCGGGAGAAGAGACCCAGTACTTC. The chain has TRBV3-1 (or the pseudogene TRBV3-2) and TRBJ2-5; 11 bases are shared with TRBD2. Trimming at V came to 1 base and at J to 3 bases, leaving 1 base not matched to a gene. The CDR3 consists of 15 residues. Per the germline V gene, CDR1 is LGHDT and CDR2 is YNNKEL (reference sequence).

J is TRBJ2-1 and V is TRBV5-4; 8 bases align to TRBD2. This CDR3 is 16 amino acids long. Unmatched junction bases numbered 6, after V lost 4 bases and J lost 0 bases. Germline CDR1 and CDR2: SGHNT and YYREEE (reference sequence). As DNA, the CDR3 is TGTGCCAGCAGCCGGGAGGGGCTTAGCTCCTACAATGAGCAGTTCTTC. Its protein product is CASSREGLSSYNEQFF.

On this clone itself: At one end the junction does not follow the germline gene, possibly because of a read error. DNA of the CDR3: TGTGCCAGCAGCTTTGGGGGGAACTCTGAAGCTTTCTTT. Translating it yields CASSFGGNSEAFF. The rearrangement uses TRBV11-2 and TRBJ1-1; tentatively, D is TRBD1 (5 bases). Germline loops: CDR1 SGHAT, CDR2 FQNNGV. The CDR3 length is 13 residues.

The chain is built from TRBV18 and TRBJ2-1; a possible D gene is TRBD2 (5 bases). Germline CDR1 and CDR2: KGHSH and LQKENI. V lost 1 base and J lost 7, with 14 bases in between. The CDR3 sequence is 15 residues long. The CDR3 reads CASSPLDWLKNEQFF. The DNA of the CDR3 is TGTGCCAGCTCACCACTGGACTGGTTGAAGAATGAGCAGTTCTTC.

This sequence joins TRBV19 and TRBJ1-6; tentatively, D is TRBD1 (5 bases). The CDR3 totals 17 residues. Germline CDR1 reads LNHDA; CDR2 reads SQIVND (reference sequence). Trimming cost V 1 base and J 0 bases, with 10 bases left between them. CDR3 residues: CASSIGRVSSYNSPLHF. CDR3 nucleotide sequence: TGTGCCAGTAGTATAGGCAGGGTGAGCTCCTATAATTCACCCCTCCACTTT.

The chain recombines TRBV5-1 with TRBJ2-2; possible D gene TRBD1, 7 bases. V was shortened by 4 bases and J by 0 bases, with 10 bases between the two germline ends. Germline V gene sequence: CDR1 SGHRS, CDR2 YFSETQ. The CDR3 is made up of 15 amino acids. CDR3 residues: CASSGGTANTGELFF. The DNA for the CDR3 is TGCGCCAGCAGCGGCGGGACAGCGAACACCGGGGAGCTGTTTTTT.

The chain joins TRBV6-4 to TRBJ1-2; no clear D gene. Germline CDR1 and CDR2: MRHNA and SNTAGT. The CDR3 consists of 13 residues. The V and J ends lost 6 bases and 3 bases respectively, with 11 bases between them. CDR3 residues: CASRQLAHYGYTF. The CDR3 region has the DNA TGTGCCAGCAGGCAGTTGGCCCACTATGGCTACACCTTC.

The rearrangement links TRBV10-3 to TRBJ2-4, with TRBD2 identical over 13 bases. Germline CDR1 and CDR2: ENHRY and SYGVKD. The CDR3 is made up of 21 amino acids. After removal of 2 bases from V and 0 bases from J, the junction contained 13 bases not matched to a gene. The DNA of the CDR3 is TGTGCCATCAGTGAGGCCCATCCGGGACTAGCGGGGAAATTAGCCAAAAACATTCAGTACTTC. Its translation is CAISEAHPGLAGKLAKNIQYF.

The CDR3 nucleotides are TGTGCCAGTAGGAAACACGGAGGACAGGGGGGATACGAGCAGTACTTC. This sequence encodes CASRKHGGQGGYEQYF. The J gene is TRBJ2-7, the V gene TRBV19; 10 bases line up with TRBD1. The CDR3 consists of 16 residues. V lost 6 bases and J lost 4; bases outside the gene matches: 12. CDR1 and CDR2 (germline): LNHDA, SQIVND (reference sequence).

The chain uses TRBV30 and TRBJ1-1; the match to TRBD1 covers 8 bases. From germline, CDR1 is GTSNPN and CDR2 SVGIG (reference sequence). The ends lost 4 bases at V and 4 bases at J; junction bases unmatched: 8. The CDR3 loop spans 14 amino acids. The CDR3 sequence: CAWMTGVLPTEAFF. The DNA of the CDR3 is TGTGCCTGGATGACAGGGGTTTTACCCACTGAAGCTTTCTTT.